These 28 T cell receptor beta chains share one sample of origin, sequenced in a study of shared clonotypes between healthy human individuals. Profiling relied on immunoSEQ multiplex PCR, and the TCRdb table lists in-frame clones only, not all of them. The sample yields some 2.1 million clones, about 95% seen once. Naive CD8 populations comprised CD45RO-negative cells positively selected for CCR7, excluding terminally differentiated effector memory CD45RA+ cells. The sequenced sample consisted of naive CD8+ T cells sorted from blood. The receptors shown here come from a man younger than 30 in good health.

The chain uses TRBV19 and TRBJ1-1; no definite D call. V was trimmed by 5 bases and J by 5 bases, leaving 15 bases between them. Germline loops: CDR1 LNHDA, CDR2 SQIVND (reference sequence). The CDR3 is made up of 14 amino acids. The CDR3 region is CASSLNAGRTEAFF. CDR3 nucleotides: TGTGCCAGTAGTCTAAATGCGGGGAGGACTGAAGCTTTCTTT. Full variable domain (outside the CDR3, taken from reference TRBV19 and TRBJ1-1): DGGITQSPKYLFRKEGQNVTLSCEQNLNHDAMYWYRQDPGQGLRLIYYSQIVNDFQKGDIAEGYSVSREKKESFPLTVTSAQKNPTAFYLCASSLNAGRTEAFFGQGTRLTVV.

This rearrangement joins TRBV13 to TRBJ2-7; 7 bases align to TRBD1. Germline CDR1 PRHDT, CDR2 FYEKMQ (reference sequence). The V gene end was trimmed by 0 bases and the J gene end by 2 bases; junction bases not matched to a gene: 4. The CDR3 runs to 15 residues. DNA for the CDR3: TGTGCCAGCAGCTTAGGCCGGGACAGAACCTACGAGCAGTACTTC. Translation gives CASSLGRDRTYEQYF. Drawing the rest from reference TRBV13 and TRBJ2-7, the complete variable domain is AAGVIQSPRHLIKEKRETATLKCYPIPRHDTVYWYQQGPGQDPQFLISFYEKMQSDKGSIPDRFSAQQFSDYHSELNMSSLELGDSALYFCASSLGRDRTYEQYFGPGTRLTVT.

The CDR3 bases are TGTGCCAGCAGTTGGGGTGGGACTGAAGCTTTCTTT. The encoded protein is CASSWGGTEAFF. The gene calls are TRBV6-5 and TRBJ1-1; D is unresolved. Per germline, CDR1 MNHEY and CDR2 SVGAGI. The CDR3 contains 12 residues. Trimming removed 4 bases at V and 5 bases at J, with 8 bases between.

The chain has TRBV13 and TRBJ1-6; D may be TRBD1 (5 bases). This CDR3 is built from 17 residues. V was pared by 1 base and J by 4 bases, with 14 bases between. Per germline, CDR1 PRHDT and CDR2 FYEKMQ (reference sequence). The CDR3 region is CASSLEPPGVYNSPLHF. CDR3 in DNA: TGTGCCAGCAGCTTAGAACCTCCGGGGGTTTATAATTCACCCCTCCACTTT.

This rearrangement joins TRBV5-1 to TRBJ1-2; D unresolved. This CDR3 is built from 12 residues. The V gene's germline CDR1 is SGHRS and CDR2 YFSETQ. V lost 4 bases to trimming and J lost 6 bases, with 10 bases between them. The CDR3 loop reads CASSLLFDGYTF. Written as DNA, the CDR3 is TGCGCCAGCAGCCTTCTTTTCGATGGCTACACCTTC.

The chain joins TRBV6-1 to TRBJ1-5; 10 nucleotides line up with TRBD1. J lost 6 bases, V lost 0 bases, and 17 bases had no gene match. CDR1 is MNHNS and CDR2 is SASEGT in the germline V gene. The CDR3 consists of 20 residues. In nucleotides, the CDR3 is TGTGCCAGCAGTGAAGCTCGCTTTATTTCGGACAGGGGGTTCGGTCAGCCCCAGCATTTT. Amino acid sequence: CASSEARFISDRGFGQPQHF.

V and J are TRBV27 and TRBJ1-2, with 10 bases fitting TRBD1. Losses at the gene ends were 1 base for V and 4 bases for J; bases not matched to a gene: 15. The CDR3 is 19 residues long. Germline lookup yields CDR1 MNHEY and CDR2 SMNVEV (reference sequence). The CDR3 nucleotides are TGTGCCAGCAGTTTATTATCTAGGACAGGGGGGATACAGATCTATGGCTACACCTTC. It translates to CASSLLSRTGGIQIYGYTF.

V usage is TRBV14 and J usage is TRBJ1-4, with TRBD1 as a possible D gene (6 bases). Per germline, CDR1 SGHDN and CDR2 FVKESK. CDR3 length equals 15 residues. V gave up 1 base and J gave up 7 bases, with 13 bases separating them. The CDR3 nucleotides are TGTGCCAGCAGCCAAGCCCTACAGGGTTCTGAAAAACTGTTTTTT. Amino acid sequence: CASSQALQGSEKLFF.

Concerning this clone: The same CDR3 can be traced to other DNA sequences in this sample. This chain joins TRBV27 and TRBJ1-1, with no clear D. Trimming removed 6 bases from V and 0 bases from J, with 11 bases in between. CDR1 is MNHEY, CDR2 SMNVEV, per germline (reference sequence). This CDR3 has 14 residues. Here the CDR3 reads CASSSGVLNTEAFF. The CDR3 region has the DNA TGTGCCAGCAGCTCAGGAGTCTTGAACACTGAAGCTTTCTTT.

This chain connects TRBV6-1 to TRBJ2-7; a weak D match, TRBD2 (5 bases). The CDR3 has 12 residues. Germline V CDR1 and CDR2: MNHNS, SASEGT. V lost 8 bases, J lost 2 bases, and 10 bases lay in between. The CDR3 spells CASGKGAYEQYF. CDR3 nucleotides: TGTGCCAGCGGCAAGGGAGCCTACGAGCAGTACTTC.

Regarding this clone: In the same sample, other DNA sequences code for this CDR3. V usage is TRBV6-5 and J usage is TRBJ2-1; D call uncertain. The germline V gene has CDR1 MNHEY and CDR2 SVGAGI. V lost 0 bases and J 5 bases, leaving 8 bases between the germline ends. The CDR3 is made up of 14 amino acids. Here the CDR3 reads CASSYSRGHNEQFF. The CDR3, as DNA: TGTGCCAGCAGTTACTCGAGAGGTCACAATGAGCAGTTCTTC.

The chain recombines TRBV11-2 with TRBJ2-5; 9 nucleotides line up with TRBD2. Germline V gene sequence: CDR1 SGHAT, CDR2 FQNNGV. The CDR3 has 16 residues. The ends lost 2 bases at V and 1 base at J; junction bases unmatched: 5. The CDR3 DNA reads as TGTGCCAGCAGCTTATCCCCGACTAGCGGCCAAGAGACCCAGTACTTC. Encoded protein: CASSLSPTSGQETQYF.

The V and J genes are TRBV7-9 and TRBJ2-7; 8 bases match TRBD2. The germline V gene has CDR1 SEHNR and CDR2 FQNEAQ (reference sequence). This CDR3 spans 14 amino acids. Trimming cost V 9 bases and J 2 bases; bases outside gene matches: 9. The CDR3 protein is CASEPLAGTYEQYF. The CDR3 coding sequence is TGTGCCAGTGAGCCGCTAGCGGGTACCTACGAGCAGTACTTC.

This clone was observed once. V is TRBV10-1 and J is TRBJ1-1; D is undetermined. Germline CDR1 and CDR2: WNHNN and SYGVQD (reference sequence). V was shortened by 4 bases and J by 2 bases, with 11 bases between the two germline ends. This CDR3 is built from 14 residues. CDR3 DNA: TGCGCCAGCAGTGGCAGAACCGGAAACACTGAAGCTTTCTTT. Translation gives CASSGRTGNTEAFF.

This sequence joins TRBV2 and TRBJ1-6; D is ambiguous. V was cut by 6 bases and J by 13 bases, with 19 bases left in between. The germline V gene encodes CDR1 SNHLY and CDR2 FYNNEI. There are 14 residues in the CDR3. The CDR3 DNA is TGTGCCAGCAGGTTGGTGGCGGAGGCTTGGCCCCTCCACTTT. Translation gives CASRLVAEAWPLHF.

This chain connects TRBV1 to TRBJ2-3; the DNA was not compared with TRBD2, the D call given in the table. TRBV1 is noted as a pseudogene. The CDR3 runs to 16 residues. Here the CDR3 reads CTSSHPRTSWPDTQYF. Here the CDR3 DNA reads TGCACCAGCAGCCACCCGCGGACTAGTTGGCCAGATACGCAGTATTTT.

With respect to this clone: Different DNA sequences within this sample yield the same CDR3. CDR3 coding DNA: TGTGCCAGCAGCCCCGGACCCTCCTACGAGCAGTACTTC. Amino acid sequence: CASSPGPSYEQYF. V gene TRBV6-5 combines with J gene TRBJ2-7; D not resolved. The germline V gene has CDR1 MNHEY and CDR2 SVGAGI. Trimming stripped 6 bases from V and 0 bases from J, with 9 bases between. The CDR3 is 13 residues long.

The V call is TRBV9, the J call TRBJ2-7; D may be TRBD2 (6 bases). CDR1 is SGDLS, CDR2 YYNGEE, per germline. The V gene lost 4 bases and the J gene lost 3 bases, with 14 bases spanning the gap. The CDR3 runs to 14 residues. The CDR3 sequence: CASSPGVEGYEQYF. In DNA, the CDR3 is TGTGCCAGCAGCCCGGGGGTTGAGGGCTACGAGCAGTACTTC.

This rearrangement joins TRBV6-1 to TRBJ2-7; perhaps D is TRBD1 or TRBD2 (5 bases each). CDR3 length: 16 residues. Trimming took off 1 base at V and 3 bases at J, with 16 bases between the two ends. In germline, CDR1 is MNHNS, CDR2 SASEGT. CDR3 loop: CASSEGDGIGLYEQYF. CDR3 in DNA: TGTGCCAGCAGTGAAGGGGACGGTATTGGGCTCTACGAGCAGTACTTC.

The rearrangement links TRBV27 to TRBJ2-7; D remains ambiguous. This CDR3 contains 14 residues. Germline values: CDR1 MNHEY, CDR2 SMNVEV (reference sequence). V lost 4 bases, J lost 1 base, and 11 bases lay in between. As DNA, the CDR3 is TGTGCCAGCAGTTATGGGGTGGGGTCCTACGAGCAGTACTTC. Protein: CASSYGVGSYEQYF.

This chain connects TRBV7-2 to TRBJ2-7, with a tentative D call TRBD2 (6 bases). Germline V CDR1 and CDR2: SGHTA, FQGNSA. Trimming removed 5 bases from V and 5 bases from J, with 16 bases in between. The CDR3 has 14 amino acids. The CDR3 reads CASSLSLGGNEQYF. The CDR3 region has the DNA TGTGCCAGCAGCCTTTCACTAGGCGGGAACGAGCAGTACTTC.

This sequence joins TRBV11-2 and TRBJ2-3; tentative D call: TRBD2 (6 bases). The CDR3 contains 15 residues. Germline-derived CDR1 and CDR2 are SGHAT and FQNNGV. V was clipped by 5 bases and J by 2 bases, with 14 bases between them. CDR3 nucleotide sequence: TGTGCCAGCAGCGACGGGGGTGGCCACACAGATACGCAGTATTTT. Protein: CASSDGGGHTDTQYF.

The chain couples TRBV13 to TRBJ2-7; a possible D gene is TRBD1 (5 bases). V was clipped by 5 bases and J by 2 bases, with 13 bases between them. Germline lookup yields CDR1 PRHDT and CDR2 FYEKMQ (reference sequence). The CDR3 runs 14 residues. The DNA of the CDR3 is TGTGCCAGCAGCCCCCGACAGCCTACCTACGAGCAGTACTTC. This sequence encodes CASSPRQPTYEQYF.

The table lists this clone with a count of one. V and J are TRBV5-6 and TRBJ2-5, with TRBD1 identical over 8 bases. Germline trimming cut 4 bases from V and 5 bases from J; bases unmatched to any gene: 4. Germline V gene data show CDR1 as SGHDT and CDR2 as YYEEEE. CDR3 length: 13 residues. Written as DNA, the CDR3 is TGTGCCAGCAGCATGGACAGGGCGGAGACCCAGTACTTC. Its protein product is CASSMDRAETQYF.

CDR3 loop: CSASDPYEQYF. In nucleotides, the CDR3 is TGCAGTGCTAGCGACCCCTACGAGCAGTACTTC. This chain joins TRBV20-1 and TRBJ2-7; D is undetermined. CDR1 DFQATT and CDR2 SNEGSKA come from the germline V gene (reference sequence). The CDR3 extends over 11 amino acids. Trimming removed 3 bases from V and 2 bases from J, with 5 bases in between.

This clone was seen once. The CDR3 here is CASRRYRGSTGNEKLFF. CDR3 nucleotide sequence: TGTGCCAGCAGGAGATACAGGGGCTCAACTGGTAATGAAAAACTGTTTTTT. The chain couples TRBV28 to TRBJ1-4; TRBD1 agrees at 7 bases. Trimming at V came to 6 bases and at J to 4 bases, leaving 14 bases not matched to a gene. Germline lookup yields CDR1 MDHEN and CDR2 SYDVKM. The CDR3 spans 17 residues.

The CDR3 region has the DNA TGTGCCAGCAGGGAAACAGGGATGAACTATGGCTACACCTTC. It encodes CASRETGMNYGYTF. V gene TRBV5-4 combines with J gene TRBJ1-2; possibly TRBD1 for D (6 bases). The V and J ends lost 5 bases and 2 bases respectively, with 13 bases between them. The CDR3 spans 14 residues. Germline lookup yields CDR1 SGHNT and CDR2 YYREEE (reference sequence).

This clone was seen once. The chain uses TRBV7-2 and TRBJ2-3; D unresolved. V was pared by 2 bases and J by 3 bases, with 3 bases between. This CDR3 is built from 12 residues. Per the germline V gene, CDR1 is SGHTA and CDR2 is FQGNSA. The CDR3 here is CASSLWTDTQYF. CDR3 coding DNA: TGTGCCAGCAGCTTATGGACAGATACGCAGTATTTT.